This TCR beta chain was observed in a study of cytotoxic CD8 clonotypes in ibrutinib-treated CLL. Across the study: Of a cohort that held some 10 relapsed/refractory and some 14 treatment-naive patients, some 17 were IGHV unmutated.

CDR1 and CDR2 from the germline V gene are SGHTA and FQGNSA. V was clipped by 4 bases and J by 0 bases, with 10 bases between them. The length of the CDR3 is 15 residues. Broader study findings: Starting clonality was above that of age-matched healthy donors and tracked circulating CD8+ T-cell counts.

In regard to this clone: Its antigen is currently unknown.

Data came from immunoSEQ multiplex PCR; TCRdb stores just in-frame clones and leaves some out. The sample records about 140,000 clones, 80% being singletons. The chain uses TRBV7-2 and TRBJ1-3; no definite D call. The sequencing here drew on PBMCs, taken after 36 months of ibrutinib treatment. This TCR was sampled from a human donor with chronic lymphocytic leukemia. In DNA, the CDR3 is TGTGCCAGCAGCTCCAGGACTAGCTCTGGAAACACCATATATTTT. This gives the protein CASSSRTSSGNTIYF. Together with reference TRBV7-2 and TRBJ1-3, the CDR3 gives the full variable domain: GAGVSQSPSNKVTEKGKDVELRCDPISGHTALYWYRQSLGQGLEFLIYFQGNSAPDKSGLPSDRFSAERTGGSVSTLTIQRTQQEDSAVYLCASSSRTSSGNTIYFGEGSWLTVV.